This T cell receptor (beta chain) stems from a study of technical replicates of blood from a few donors. This clone was counted a few times. Germline trimming cut 1 base from V and 5 bases from J; bases unmatched to any gene: 9. Germline CDR1 is SGHNT and CDR2 is YYREEE (reference sequence). This CDR3 spans 17 amino acids. Clones were read by immunoSEQ multiplex PCR, and TCRdb kept only the in-frame ones, dropping some. The repertoire includes roughly 15,000 clones, 84% of them detected once, and about a tenth sits in the top ten. This TCR derives from a human donor in good health. This sequence joins TRBV5-4 and TRBJ2-2; 9 bases are a match to TRBD1. Sequencing used PBMCs. The CDR3 spells CASSLPFGGTGTGELFF. CDR3 nucleotide sequence: TGTGCCAGCAGCTTGCCCTTCGGCGGGACAGGGACCGGGGAGCTGTTTTTT.